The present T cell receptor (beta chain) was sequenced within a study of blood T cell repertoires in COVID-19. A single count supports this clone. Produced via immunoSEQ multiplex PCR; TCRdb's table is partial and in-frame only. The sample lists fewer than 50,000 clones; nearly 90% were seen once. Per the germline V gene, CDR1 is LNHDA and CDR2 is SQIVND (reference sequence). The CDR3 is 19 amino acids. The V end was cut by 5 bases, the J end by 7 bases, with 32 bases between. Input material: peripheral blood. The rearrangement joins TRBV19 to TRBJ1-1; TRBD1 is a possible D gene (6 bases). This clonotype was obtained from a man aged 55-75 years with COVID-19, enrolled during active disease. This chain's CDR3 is CASSRSLFGPESQGSEAFF. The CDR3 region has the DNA TGTGCCAGTAGTCGTTCGCTATTCGGCCCTGAATCACAGGGTAGTGAAGCTTTCTTT.